Below, 24 T cell receptor beta chains from the same sample are listed, as sequenced in a study of T-cell memory formation after mild COVID-19. TCRdb re-analysed the 5' RACE reads in MiXCR, keeping a single row per CDR3 protein. The sample lists 300,000 to 400,000 distinct CDR3 sequences; approximately 14% were seen once. Sequencing input: PBMCs or a T cell subset sorted from them (not recorded which). The receptors originated from a young man who had mild COVID-19 (a few samples of this study predate the infection). Cell type and time point are not known.

The chain couples TRBV9 to TRBJ1-1; D gene ambiguous. V was cut by 3 bases and J by 2 bases, with 5 bases left in between. This CDR3 contains 12 residues. Germline values: CDR1 SGDLS, CDR2 YYNGEE. CDR3 sequence reads: CASSAINTEAFF. The CDR3 coding sequence is TGTGCCAGCAGCGCTATAAACACTGAAGCTTTCTTT.

This clonotype appeared many times. The V and J genes are TRBV4-1 and TRBJ1-2; possible D gene TRBD1, 5 bases. Between the trimmed V and J ends, which lost 4 bases and 3 bases, there was a span of 9 bases. The CDR3 extends over 13 amino acids. Germline lookup yields CDR1 MGHRA and CDR2 YSYEKL. The CDR3 DNA reads as TGCGCCAGCAGCCCGCAGGGTGACTATGGCTACACCTTC. Its protein product is CASSPQGDYGYTF.

CDR3 sequence: CASSQDILGYGYTF. The CDR3 nucleotides are TGCGCCAGCAGCCAAGACATCCTAGGCTATGGCTACACCTTC. The chain has TRBV4-3 and TRBJ1-2, with D unclear. The V gene lost 0 bases and the J gene lost 4 bases, with 9 bases spanning the gap. This CDR3 contains 14 residues. Germline V gene data show CDR1 as LGHNA and CDR2 as YSLEER.

The rearrangement joins TRBV20-1 to TRBJ2-6; no firm D call. CDR1 is DFQATT and CDR2 is SNEGSKA in the germline V gene (reference sequence). With 1 base removed from V and 0 bases from J, the gap between germline ends came to 4 bases. This CDR3 contains 14 residues. This CDR3 reads CSARGFSGANVLTF. CDR3 sequence (DNA): TGCAGTGCTAGAGGTTTCTCTGGGGCCAACGTCCTGACTTTC.

The rearrangement uses TRBV12-3 or TRBV12-4 and TRBJ1-6; D is unresolved. Trimming took 5 bases from V and 4 from J, leaving 9 bases between them. The CDR3 loop spans 14 amino acids. The CDR3 sequence is CASSRTDYNSPLHF. The CDR3 nucleotides are TGTGCCAGCAGTCGGACGGATTATAATTCACCCCTCCACTTT.

The chain links TRBV12-3 or TRBV12-4 to TRBJ2-2; D is undetermined. The CDR3 runs to 14 residues. V gave up 2 bases and J gave up 4 bases, with 8 bases separating them. CDR3 sequence (DNA): TGTGCCAGCAGTTTAAACAGCCGCACCGGGGAGCTGTTTTTT. Translated, it gives CASSLNSRTGELFF.

This clonotype has a handful of counts. The gene calls are TRBV7-2 and TRBJ1-1; D not certain. The CDR3 is 12 amino acids. Trimming removed 6 bases at V and 1 base at J, with 6 bases between. Per the germline V gene, CDR1 is SGHTA and CDR2 is FQGNSA. Here the CDR3 reads CASRSWNTEAFF. CDR3 bases: TGTGCCAGCAGATCTTGGAACACTGAAGCTTTCTTT. Supplemented by reference TRBV7-2 and TRBJ1-1, the full variable domain reads GAGVSQSPSNKVTEKGKDVELRCDPISGHTALYWYRQSLGQGLEFLIYFQGNSAPDKSGLPSDRFSAERTGGSVSTLTIQRTQQEDSAVYLCASRSWNTEAFFGQGTRLTVV.

In its sample, this clonotype was seen a few times. This chain links TRBV5-1 with TRBJ2-3; 10 bases match TRBD2. V lost 4 bases and J lost 4; bases outside the gene matches: 6. Germline CDR1 is SGHRS and CDR2 is YFSETQ. The CDR3 runs 15 residues. The CDR3, as DNA: TGCGCCAGCAGCGTCGGAGCGGGGGGGCCAGATACGCAGTATTTT. Its translation is CASSVGAGGPDTQYF.

Many counts were recorded for this clonotype. The V gene is TRBV5-1, the J gene TRBJ2-2, with 7 bases lining up with TRBD1. The germline V gene has CDR1 SGHRS and CDR2 YFSETQ. J was trimmed by 5 bases and V by 0 bases; bases with no gene match: 4. The CDR3 has 15 amino acids. The CDR3 protein is CASSLDRGETGELFF. In DNA, the CDR3 is TGCGCCAGCAGCTTGGACAGGGGTGAAACCGGGGAGCTGTTTTTT.

Turning to this clonotype: Germline is not matched at one junction end, which may reflect a read error. The DNA for the CDR3 is TGTGCCAGCAGCTTAACCTCTGGACAGGACAGCATAGATACGCAGTATTTT. This translates into CASSLTSGQDSIDTQYF. The gene calls are TRBV7-9 and TRBJ2-3; 7 bases line up with TRBD1. The germline V gene encodes CDR1 SEHNR and CDR2 FQNEAQ (reference sequence). This CDR3 comprises 17 residues.

This clonotype was seen a few times. The rearrangement links TRBV11-2 to TRBJ2-2; a weak D match, TRBD1 (5 bases). The V end lost 0 bases, the J end lost 1 base, and 9 bases lay between the germline ends. The CDR3 is 16 amino acids. Per germline, CDR1 SGHAT and CDR2 FQNNGV. The CDR3 reads CASSLERQGNTGELFF. As DNA, the CDR3 is TGTGCCAGCAGCTTAGAACGTCAGGGGAACACCGGGGAGCTGTTTTTT.

The rearrangement uses TRBV9 and TRBJ2-2; D is unclear. Germline V gene data show CDR1 as SGDLS and CDR2 as YYNGEE. The V end lost 2 bases, the J end lost 6 bases, and 8 bases lay between the germline ends. This CDR3 region has 13 residues. The CDR3 DNA is TGTGCCAGCAGCGTTCGGTCGGCCGGGGAGCTGTTTTTT. As protein: CASSVRSAGELFF.

This clonotype was counted only a few times. V and J are TRBV6-5 and TRBJ2-2; D unresolved. There are 13 residues in the CDR3. V was cut by 8 bases and J by 1 base, with 8 bases left in between. CDR1 is MNHEY, CDR2 SVGAGI, per germline. Written as DNA, the CDR3 is TGTGCCAGCGGGCTCCAGAACACCGGGGAGCTGTTTTTT. Amino acid sequence: CASGLQNTGELFF.

This chain links TRBV2 with TRBJ1-5; no clear D. The germline V gene encodes CDR1 SNHLY and CDR2 FYNNEI. V was trimmed by 7 bases and J by 3 bases, leaving 10 bases between them. This CDR3 has 13 residues. CDR3 amino acids: CASIGRDNQPQHF. CDR3 DNA sequence: TGTGCCAGCATAGGGAGGGACAATCAGCCCCAGCATTTT.

The V and J genes are TRBV10-2 and TRBJ2-5; TRBD2 matches 8 bases. The CDR3 sequence is 13 residues long. Trimming cost V 1 base and J 7 bases; bases outside gene matches: 2. CDR1 is WSHSY, CDR2 SAAADI, per germline. The CDR3 sequence is CASSELLAGTQYF. CDR3 DNA: TGCGCCAGCAGTGAGTTGCTAGCGGGGACCCAGTACTTC.

This clonotype occurred a few times. The chain carries TRBV28 and TRBJ2-7; 7 bases fit TRBD1. The germline V gene has CDR1 MDHEN and CDR2 SYDVKM. This CDR3 is built from 14 residues. Trimming cost V 5 bases and J 7 bases; bases outside gene matches: 11. Here the CDR3 reads CASSLGQAPGEQYV. CDR3 DNA: TGTGCCAGCAGTCTAGGACAGGCCCCGGGAGAGCAGTACGTC.

In this sample, this clonotype turned up a few times. The V call is TRBV7-2, the J call TRBJ1-6; 10 bases line up with TRBD1. V dropped 3 bases and J dropped 9; count of bases not matched to a gene: 5. This CDR3 contains 15 residues. In germline, CDR1 is SGHTA, CDR2 FQGNSA. The CDR3 is CASSLSGTGVSPLHF. CDR3 DNA sequence: TGTGCCAGCAGCTTGTCCGGGACAGGGGTTTCACCCCTCCACTTT.

The chain links TRBV6-6 to TRBJ1-1; a possible D gene is TRBD1 (5 bases). CDR3 length: 14 residues. Germline V gene lookup returns CDR1 MNHNY and CDR2 SVGAGI (reference sequence). Trimming left V 5 bases short and J 2 bases short, with 12 bases between. Here the CDR3 reads CASSLSTANTEAFF. The CDR3 DNA reads as TGTGCCAGCAGTCTCTCGACAGCAAACACTGAAGCTTTCTTT.

This clonotype was seen only a few times. This chain joins TRBV24-1 and TRBJ2-1; 10 bases agree with TRBD1. CDR3 size: 16 residues. The germline V gene encodes CDR1 KGHDR and CDR2 SFDVKD. Trimming cost V 3 bases and J 6 bases; bases outside gene matches: 7. Here the CDR3 reads CATSDPGTGVLNEQFF. The CDR3 coding sequence is TGTGCCACCAGTGATCCCGGGACAGGGGTTCTCAATGAGCAGTTCTTC.

Many counts were recorded for this clonotype. The V call is TRBV11-2, the J call TRBJ2-7; unclear D gene. Germline CDR1 SGHAT, CDR2 FQNNGV. The CDR3 runs 13 residues. V lost 0 bases and J 3 bases, leaving 6 bases between the germline ends. CDR3: CASSLDGGYEQYF. The CDR3 DNA sequence: TGTGCCAGCAGCTTAGATGGTGGCTACGAGCAGTACTTC.

The rearrangement links TRBV28 to TRBJ2-5; D is uncertain. CDR1 and CDR2 (germline): MDHEN, SYDVKM. V lost 5 bases to trimming and J lost 1 base, with 5 bases between them. The CDR3 is made up of 12 amino acids. The CDR3 sequence: CASSAGQETQYF. In DNA, the CDR3 is TGTGCCAGCAGTGCCGGCCAAGAGACCCAGTACTTC.

This clonotype was counted only a few times. The rearrangement uses TRBV12-3 or TRBV12-4 and TRBJ2-3; TRBD2 aligns across 13 bases. The CDR3 length is 18 residues. J was trimmed by 6 bases and V by 5 bases; bases with no gene match: 14. The CDR3 spells CASSPQSSLLAGGDTQYF. As DNA, the CDR3 is TGTGCCAGCAGTCCGCAAAGTTCGCTACTAGCGGGGGGGGATACGCAGTATTTT.

The J gene is TRBJ1-1, the V gene TRBV29-1; D remains ambiguous. This CDR3 spans 10 amino acids. Germline lookup yields CDR1 SQVTM and CDR2 ANQGSEA. The V gene lost 7 bases and the J gene lost 8 bases, with 11 bases spanning the gap. The CDR3 coding sequence is TGCAGCGGCGGATCCTCGGAAGCTTTCTTT. Protein product: CSGGSSEAFF.

In its sample, this clonotype was seen a few times. CDR3 residues: CASSQRGTAGELFF. The CDR3 bases are TGCGCCAGCAGCCAAAGGGGTACGGCCGGGGAGCTGTTTTTT. This chain uses TRBV4-1 with TRBJ2-2, with a possible D match to TRBD1 (5 bases). The CDR3 consists of 14 residues. V shed 2 bases and J shed 6 bases, with 10 bases lying between them. The germline V gene has CDR1 MGHRA and CDR2 YSYEKL.